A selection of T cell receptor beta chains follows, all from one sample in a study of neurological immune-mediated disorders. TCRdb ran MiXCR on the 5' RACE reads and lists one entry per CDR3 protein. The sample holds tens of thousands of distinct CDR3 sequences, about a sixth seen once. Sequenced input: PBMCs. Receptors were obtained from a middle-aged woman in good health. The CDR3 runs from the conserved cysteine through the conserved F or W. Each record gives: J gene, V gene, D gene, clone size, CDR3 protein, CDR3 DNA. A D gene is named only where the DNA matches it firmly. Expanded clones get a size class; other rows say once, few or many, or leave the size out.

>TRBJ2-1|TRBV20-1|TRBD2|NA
CSAKPPAGLVSYNEQFF
TGCAGTGCTAAACCTCCGGCGGGACTAGTCTCCTACAATGAGCAGTTCTTC
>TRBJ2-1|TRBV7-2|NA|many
CASSFAQGMQFF
TGTGCCAGCAGCTTCGCACAGGGAATGCAGTTCTTC
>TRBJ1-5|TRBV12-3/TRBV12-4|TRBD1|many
CASRLQGSNQPQHF
TGTGCCAGCAGATTACAGGGGAGCAATCAGCCCCAGCATTTT
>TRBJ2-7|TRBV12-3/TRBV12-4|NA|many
CASSPFEGIYEQYF
TGTGCCAGCAGTCCCTTTGAGGGGATCTACGAGCAGTACTTC
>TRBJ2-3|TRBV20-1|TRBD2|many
CSAPTSGGPYGADTQYF
TGCAGTGCTCCTACTAGCGGGGGGCCCTACGGGGCAGATACGCAGTATTTT
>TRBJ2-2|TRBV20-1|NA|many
CSARSATNTGELFF
TGCAGTGCTAGGTCAGCCACGAACACCGGGGAGCTGTTTTTT
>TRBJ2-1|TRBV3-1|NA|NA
CASSQASGSSGENEQFF
TGTGCCAGCAGCCAAGCCAGCGGGTCCTCGGGGGAAAATGAGCAGTTCTTC
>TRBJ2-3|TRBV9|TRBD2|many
CASSMGLAGGAGDTQYF
TGTGCCAGCAGCATGGGACTAGCGGGGGGGGCCGGGGATACGCAGTATTTT
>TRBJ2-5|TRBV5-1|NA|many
CASSLGLEETQYF
TGCGCCAGCAGCCTAGGACTCGAAGAGACCCAGTACTTC
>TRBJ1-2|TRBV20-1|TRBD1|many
CSALPKTGTKANYGYTF
TGCAGTGCCCTACCGAAGACAGGGACCAAGGCTAACTATGGCTACACCTTC
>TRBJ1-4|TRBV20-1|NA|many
CSASPGSVNEKLFF
TGCAGTGCTAGCCCCGGGTCCGTTAATGAAAAACTGTTTTTT
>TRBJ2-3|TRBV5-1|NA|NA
CASSFGDPDTQYF
TGCGCCAGCAGCTTTGGGGACCCAGATACGCAGTATTTT
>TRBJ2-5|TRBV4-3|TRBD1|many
CASSQVRGETQYF
TGCGCCAGCAGCCAAGTCAGGGGGGAGACCCAGTACTTC
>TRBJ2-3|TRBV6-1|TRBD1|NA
CASRRTGNTDTQYF
TGTGCCAGCAGACGGACAGGGAACACAGATACGCAGTATTTT
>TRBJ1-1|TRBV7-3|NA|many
CASSTTGRTEAFF
TGTGCCAGCAGCACAACAGGGAGGACTGAAGCTTTCTTT
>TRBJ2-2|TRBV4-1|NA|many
CASSQVRGRGGTGELFF
TGCGCCAGCAGCCAAGTCAGGGGCAGGGGAGGCACCGGGGAGCTGTTTTTT
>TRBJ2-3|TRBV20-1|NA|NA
CSSSEGTDTQYF
TGCAGTTCTAGTGAGGGCACAGATACGCAGTATTTT
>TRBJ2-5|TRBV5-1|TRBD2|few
CASSPRGSTSGWETQYF
TGCGCCAGCAGCCCTAGAGGTTCAACTAGCGGCTGGGAGACCCAGTACTTC
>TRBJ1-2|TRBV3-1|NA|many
CASSQSSTVINYGYTF
TGTGCCAGCAGCCAAAGCAGCACAGTAATCAACTATGGCTACACCTTC
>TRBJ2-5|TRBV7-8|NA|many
CASSLAGVVRGQETQYF
TGTGCCAGCAGCTTAGCCGGAGTAGTTAGGGGCCAAGAGACCCAGTACTTC
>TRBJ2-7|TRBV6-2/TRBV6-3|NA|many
CASGDKENYEQYF
TGTGCCAGCGGGGACAAAGAGAACTACGAGCAGTACTTC
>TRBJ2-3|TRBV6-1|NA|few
CASSPDLAADTQYF
TGTGCCAGCAGCCCCGATTTAGCGGCAGATACGCAGTATTTT
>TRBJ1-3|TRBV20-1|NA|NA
CSAREQQLGNTIYF
TGCAGTGCTAGAGAGCAGCAGCTTGGAAACACCATATATTTT